These T cell receptor beta chains were read from a single sample in a study of blood T cell repertoires in COVID-19. The assay was immunoSEQ multiplex PCR, and TCRdb's table has in-frame clones only and misses some. The profile covers some 240,000 clones, with around four fifths appearing a single time and about 5.6% taken by the ten largest. The sequenced sample was peripheral blood. Receptors were obtained from a woman between 65 and 79 years old with COVID-19, enrolled during active disease. CDR3s include the opening cysteine and the closing phenylalanine or tryptophan. The D gene is left open where the match is weak. Expanded clones get a size class; other rows say once, few or many, or leave the size out.

CDR3aa	CDR3nt	j_gene	abundance	v_gene	d_gene
CASSHLVRDRERLDEQFF	TGTGCCAGCAGCCACCTCGTGAGGGACAGGGAGAGGTTGGATGAGCAGTTCTTC	TRBJ2-1	NA	TRBV3-1/TRBV3-2	TRBD1
CASSSNGDTEAFF	TGTGCCAGCTCGTCTAACGGGGACACTGAAGCTTTCTTT	TRBJ1-1	NA	TRBV18	NA
CASKTRTETNTGELFF	TGTGCCAGTAAGACACGGACAGAAACTAACACCGGGGAGCTGTTTTTT	TRBJ2-2	few	TRBV19	NA
CATSDTRQGSNQPQHF	TGTGCCACCAGTGATACCCGACAGGGTAGCAATCAGCCCCAGCATTTT	TRBJ1-5	few	TRBV24-1	TRBD1
CASSYSTGHQRGAFF	TGTGCCAGCAGTTACAGCACAGGCCACCAACGTGGAGCTTTCTTT	TRBJ1-1	NA	TRBV6-2/TRBV6-3	NA
CASSYSKGGGFNQPQHF	TGTGCCAGCAGTTACTCGAAAGGGGGCGGCTTCAATCAGCCCCAGCATTTT	TRBJ1-5	NA	TRBV6-2/TRBV6-3	TRBD1
CASRATGRNYGYTF	TGTGCCAGCAGGGCGACAGGGAGGAACTATGGCTACACCTTC	TRBJ1-2	NA	TRBV9	TRBD1
CASSISGGRDSPLHF	TGTGCCAGTAGTATCTCGGGGGGCCGGGATTCACCCCTCCACTTT	TRBJ1-6	many	TRBV19	NA
CASSVNRVNTEAFF	TGTGCCAGCAGCGTAAACAGGGTGAACACTGAAGCTTTCTTT	TRBJ1-1	NA	TRBV7-2	NA
CASSGTSGSYEQYF	TGTGCCAGTAGCGGGACTAGCGGATCCTACGAGCAGTACTTC	TRBJ2-7	NA	TRBV19	TRBD2
CSVEGGTSTNEKLFF	TGCAGCGTTGAAGGAGGGACATCCACTAATGAAAAACTGTTTTTT	TRBJ1-4	NA	TRBV29-1	NA
CASSLNSPVLTGPNQPQHF	TGTGCCAGCAGCTTAAACTCTCCGGTATTGACAGGGCCCAATCAGCCCCAGCATTTT	TRBJ1-5	NA	TRBV7-2	TRBD1
CASSDQGSGYEQYF	TGCGCCAGCAGCGACCAGGGATCGGGCTACGAGCAGTACTTC	TRBJ2-7	NA	TRBV5-1	NA
CASSHLDRGHEQYF	TGTGCCAGCAGCCACCTGGACAGGGGCCACGAGCAGTACTTC	TRBJ2-7	NA	TRBV7-8	TRBD1
CASRLAGGVTGELFF	TGTGCCAGCAGGCTAGCGGGAGGAGTCACCGGGGAGCTGTTTTTT	TRBJ2-2	NA	TRBV7-6	TRBD2
CASSRDRGRINEQFF	TGTGCCAGTAGCCGGGACAGGGGGCGAATCAATGAGCAGTTCTTC	TRBJ2-1	NA	TRBV19	TRBD1
CASSLGGGQGAGETQYF	TGCGCCAGCAGCTTGGGCGGGGGACAGGGGGCAGGGGAGACCCAGTACTTC	TRBJ2-5	NA	TRBV5-1	TRBD1
CAWSSRGDGYTF	TGTGCCTGGAGTAGCAGGGGCGACGGCTACACCTTC	TRBJ1-2	NA	TRBV30	NA
CASSYSAQPGANVLTF	TGTGCCAGCAGTTACTCGGCACAACCTGGGGCCAACGTCCTGACTTTC	TRBJ2-6	NA	TRBV6-2/TRBV6-3	NA
CASRNSVLDFSPLHF	TGTGCCAGCAGGAACAGTGTTCTGGACTTTAGTCCCCTCCACTTT	TRBJ1-6	NA	TRBV6-5	NA
CASSADREDEAFF	TGTGCCAGCAGCGCAGACAGGGAAGATGAAGCTTTCTTT	TRBJ1-1	NA	TRBV7-2	TRBD1
CASSDRGFDEQYF	TGCGCCAGCTCCGACAGGGGGTTTGATGAGCAGTACTTC	TRBJ2-7	NA	TRBV5-1	TRBD1
CSVRASGRAGVRGNEQFF	TGCAGCGTTAGGGCTAGCGGGAGGGCCGGGGTCAGGGGAAATGAGCAGTTCTTC	TRBJ2-1	NA	TRBV29-1	TRBD2
CASSVAPHGTVSGYTF	TGTGCCAGCAGCGTAGCGCCCCATGGGACAGTCTCTGGCTACACCTTC	TRBJ1-2	NA	TRBV9	TRBD1
CASSTTRGSYTF	TGTGCCAGCAGTACGACCAGGGGTAGCTACACCTTC	TRBJ1-2	once	TRBV28	NA
CASSLRLVSEQFF	TGTGCCAGCAGCCTGCGACTAGTTAGTGAGCAGTTCTTC	TRBJ2-1	NA	TRBV11-3	NA
CASSGPRDRVLAEAFF	TGTGCCAGCAGCGGACCCCGGGACAGGGTTTTAGCTGAAGCTTTCTTT	TRBJ1-1	NA	TRBV5-6	TRBD1
CASSVDLRSSEQFF	TGTGCCAGCAGCGTAGACTTGAGGAGCAGTGAGCAGTTCTTC	TRBJ2-1	NA	TRBV9	NA